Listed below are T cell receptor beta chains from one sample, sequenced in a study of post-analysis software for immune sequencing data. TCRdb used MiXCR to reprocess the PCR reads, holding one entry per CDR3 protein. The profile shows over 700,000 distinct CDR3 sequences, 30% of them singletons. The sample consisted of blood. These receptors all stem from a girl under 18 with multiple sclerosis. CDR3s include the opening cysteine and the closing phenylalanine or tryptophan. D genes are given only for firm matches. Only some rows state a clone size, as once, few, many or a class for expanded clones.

CDR3: CSATTGVPETQYF
DNA: TGCAGTGCTACTACAGGGGTGCCAGAGACCCAGTACTTC
size: NA
J: TRBJ2-5
D: TRBD1
V: TRBV20-1

CDR3: CASRLGGGGETQYF
DNA: TGTGCCAGTAGGCTGGGTGGGGGGGGGGAGACCCAGTACTTC
size: NA
J: TRBJ2-5
D: TRBD2
V: TRBV27

CDR3: CASSSRERLYEQYF
DNA: TGTGCCAGCAGTTCTCGGGAGAGGTTGTACGAGCAGTACTTC
size: few
J: TRBJ2-7
D: NA
V: TRBV6-2/TRBV6-3

CDR3: CASSLGGRIMNTEAFF
DNA: TGCGCCAGCAGCTTGGGGGGACGGATAATGAACACTGAAGCTTTCTTT
size: few
J: TRBJ1-1
D: NA
V: TRBV5-1

CDR3: CASTPVGGEYNEQFF
DNA: TGTGCCAGCACCCCGGTCGGGGGGGAGTACAATGAGCAGTTCTTC
size: NA
J: TRBJ2-1
D: TRBD2
V: TRBV7-2

CDR3: CASQGYETQYF
DNA: TGTGCCAGCCAGGGGTACGAGACCCAGTACTTC
size: NA
J: TRBJ2-5
D: NA
V: TRBV7-9

CDR3: CASSAGWDTEAFF
DNA: TGTGCCAGCAGCGCGGGATGGGACACTGAAGCTTTCTTT
size: few
J: TRBJ1-1
D: NA
V: TRBV2

CDR3: CASSYRGGEGQYF
DNA: TGTGCCAGCAGTTACCGAGGGGGGGAGGGGCAGTACTTC
size: NA
J: TRBJ2-4
D: NA
V: TRBV6-6

CDR3: CASSLGSEPPNYGYTF
DNA: TGTGCCAGCAGCTTAGGGTCGGAGCCCCCTAACTATGGCTACACCTTC
size: NA
J: TRBJ1-2
D: NA
V: TRBV7-9

CDR3: CASRWRGNLNEQFF
DNA: TGTGCCAGCAGGTGGCGGGGGAACCTCAATGAGCAGTTCTTC
size: NA
J: TRBJ2-1
D: TRBD2
V: TRBV2

CDR3: CASSLSDRSTDTQYF
DNA: TGTGCCAGCAGCTTATCGGACAGGAGCACAGATACGCAGTATTTT
size: many
J: TRBJ2-3
D: TRBD1
V: TRBV7-6

CDR3: CSARGLPTSGGLSTDTQYF
DNA: TGCAGTGCTAGAGGCCTTCCCACTAGCGGGGGGCTAAGCACAGATACGCAGTATTTT
size: few
J: TRBJ2-3
D: TRBD2
V: TRBV20-1

CDR3: CASSFGQYSLGGQYF
DNA: TGTGCCAGCAGTTTCGGACAGTACAGTCTCGGGGGCCAGTACTTC
size: NA
J: TRBJ2-7
D: NA
V: TRBV28

CDR3: CASRAGDLENTEAFF
DNA: TGTGCCAGCAGAGCAGGGGATCTAGAGAACACTGAAGCTTTCTTT
size: NA
J: TRBJ1-1
D: NA
V: TRBV12-3/TRBV12-4

CDR3: CASSEGGYGQPQHF
DNA: TGTGCCAGCAGTGAGGGAGGGTACGGTCAGCCCCAGCATTTT
size: few
J: TRBJ1-5
D: NA
V: TRBV28

CDR3: CASNRFSGEETQYF
DNA: TGCGCCAGCAACCGCTTTAGCGGGGAAGAGACCCAGTACTTC
size: NA
J: TRBJ2-5
D: TRBD2
V: TRBV10-2

CDR3: CSAIMRTSYNEQFF
DNA: TGCAGTGCTATTATGAGGACTAGTTACAATGAGCAGTTCTTC
size: few
J: TRBJ2-1
D: TRBD2
V: TRBV20-1

CDR3: CASSSTPDRAGLVGTETQYF
DNA: TGTGCCAGCAGTTCCACGCCCGACAGGGCCGGCCTCGTGGGGACAGAGACCCAGTACTTC
size: NA
J: TRBJ2-5
D: TRBD1
V: TRBV28

CDR3: CASSIQGSTDTQYF
DNA: TGCGCCAGCAGCATACAGGGTTCCACAGATACGCAGTATTTT
size: NA
J: TRBJ2-3
D: NA
V: TRBV5-1

CDR3: CASSGTGTVNTEAFF
DNA: TGTGCCAGCAGCGGAACCGGGACAGTGAACACTGAAGCTTTCTTT
size: NA
J: TRBJ1-1
D: TRBD1
V: TRBV7-2

CDR3: CASSDQTTDTQYF
DNA: TGTGCCAGCAGTGATCAGACCACAGATACGCAGTATTTT
size: few
J: TRBJ2-3
D: NA
V: TRBV6-1

CDR3: CASRRRGSIGLENEKLFF
DNA: TGTGCCAGCCGTCGGAGAGGGTCGATCGGATTGGAGAATGAAAAACTGTTTTTT
size: NA
J: TRBJ1-4
D: NA
V: TRBV18

CDR3: CASSPRGGMSNQPQHF
DNA: TGTGCCAGCAGCCCACGCGGGGGGATGAGCAATCAGCCCCAGCATTTT
size: few
J: TRBJ1-5
D: NA
V: TRBV7-2

CDR3: CASGATMNTEAFF
DNA: TGCGCCTCCGGCGCGACTATGAACACTGAAGCTTTCTTT
size: NA
J: TRBJ1-1
D: NA
V: TRBV4-3

CDR3: CSARDRGVVSYEQYF
DNA: TGCAGTGCTAGAGATCGGGGGGTTGTATCCTACGAGCAGTACTTC
size: few
J: TRBJ2-7
D: TRBD2
V: TRBV20-1

CDR3: CASSSEGGRANNEQFF
DNA: TGTGCCAGCAGTTCGGAGGGCGGGAGGGCTAACAATGAGCAGTTCTTC
size: few
J: TRBJ2-1
D: TRBD2
V: TRBV6-5

CDR3: CASRDRGQQETQYF
DNA: TGTGCCAGCAGGGACAGGGGGCAACAAGAGACCCAGTACTTC
size: few
J: TRBJ2-5
D: TRBD1
V: TRBV2

CDR3: CASSLMGVARTSSYNEQFF
DNA: TGTGCCAGCAGCCTCATGGGGGTAGCGAGGACCAGCTCCTACAATGAGCAGTTCTTC
size: NA
J: TRBJ2-1
D: NA
V: TRBV3-1

CDR3: CASSLGSGPSSTYTQYF
DNA: TGTGCCAGCAGCTTAGGGTCGGGACCTTCCTCCACATATACGCAGTATTTT
size: NA
J: TRBJ2-3
D: NA
V: TRBV7-2

CDR3: CASSAGQLNTEAFF
DNA: TGTGCCAGCAGTGCCGGACAGCTGAACACTGAAGCTTTCTTT
size: few
J: TRBJ1-1
D: NA
V: TRBV6-5

CDR3: CASSLVPAGSNTDTQYF
DNA: TGTGCCAGCAGCCTAGTCCCGGCGGGGAGTAACACAGATACGCAGTATTTT
size: NA
J: TRBJ2-3
D: NA
V: TRBV3-1

CDR3: CASSRTKGLYGYTF
DNA: TGTGCCAGCAGTCGGACAAAAGGGCTCTATGGCTACACCTTC
size: few
J: TRBJ1-2
D: NA
V: TRBV6-5

CDR3: CTSSVVVGERNEQYF
DNA: TGTACCAGCAGCGTAGTAGTTGGGGAGAGGAATGAGCAGTACTTC
size: NA
J: TRBJ2-7
D: NA
V: TRBV9

CDR3: CASSLERSYNEQFF
DNA: TGTGCCAGCAGCTTAGAGCGCTCTTACAATGAGCAGTTCTTC
size: many
J: TRBJ2-1
D: NA
V: TRBV5-1

CDR3: CASSAPNPTSGISFFTQYF
DNA: TGTGCCAGCAGTGCACCGAACCCGACTAGCGGGATCTCGTTTTTTACGCAGTATTTT
size: NA
J: TRBJ2-3
D: TRBD2
V: TRBV25-1

CDR3: CSAKWGVGTEAFF
DNA: TGCAGCGCGAAATGGGGAGTGGGCACTGAAGCTTTCTTT
size: NA
J: TRBJ1-1
D: NA
V: TRBV29-1